The 31 T cell receptor beta chains below come from one sample, sequenced in a study of technical replicates of blood from a few donors. Method: immunoSEQ multiplex PCR; TCRdb's copy keeps in-frame clones and lacks some. This sample carries tens of thousands of clones, 75% to 95% of them seen once, and the ten largest clones take roughly 0.25%. The sequenced sample consisted of T cells isolated from PBMCs. The receptor source for this set is a human donor in good health.

CDR3 in amino acids: CASSVTAVSTDTQYF. The CDR3 DNA is TGTGCCAGCAGCGTCACAGCGGTTAGCACAGATACGCAGTATTTT. This chain uses TRBV9 with TRBJ2-3, with D perhaps TRBD2 (5 bases). V shed 2 bases and J shed 0 bases, with 10 bases lying between them. The length of the CDR3 is 15 residues. Germline CDR1 reads SGDLS; CDR2 reads YYNGEE.

V is TRBV7-9 and J is TRBJ1-1; D gene unclear. The CDR3 runs 16 residues. CDR1 is SEHNR and CDR2 is FQNEAQ in the germline V gene (reference sequence). Between the trimmed V and J ends, which lost 4 bases and 1 base, there was a span of 16 bases. This chain's CDR3 is CASSSRRTTRNTEAFF. In DNA, the CDR3 is TGTGCCAGCAGCTCGAGGAGGACTACTCGGAACACTGAAGCTTTCTTT.

The rearrangement links TRBV4-1 to TRBJ1-1; D possibly corresponds to TRBD1 (6 bases). The CDR3 contains 13 residues. The germline CDR1 and CDR2 sequences are MGHRA and YSYEKL. Trimming left V 0 bases short and J 5 bases short, with 7 bases between. CDR3 in amino acids: CASSQDRGTEAFF. CDR3 bases: TGCGCCAGCAGCCAAGACAGGGGAACTGAAGCTTTCTTT.

This sequence joins TRBV11-2 and TRBJ2-7; D gene unclear. With 0 bases removed from V and 3 bases from J, the gap between germline ends came to 9 bases. Germline values: CDR1 SGHAT, CDR2 FQNNGV. The CDR3 totals 14 residues. In DNA, the CDR3 is TGTGCCAGCAGCTTAGACCGGTCGAGCTACGAGCAGTACTTC. It codes for CASSLDRSSYEQYF.

The rearrangement uses TRBV5-1 and TRBJ2-7, with 8 bases identical to TRBD1. The CDR3 spans 15 residues. V lost 0 bases, J lost 6 bases, and 8 bases stayed unmatched. CDR1 and CDR2 (germline): SGHRS, YFSETQ. The CDR3 bases are TGCGCCAGCAGCTTGGGTTCAGGGGGCTTGGGCGAGCAGTACTTC. Residues: CASSLGSGGLGEQYF.

The chain carries TRBV29-1 and TRBJ1-4, with 8 bases fitting TRBD1. Germline CDR1 is SQVTM and CDR2 is ANQGSEA. V gave up 4 bases and J gave up 7 bases; unmatched junction bases: 5. This CDR3 comprises 13 residues. CDR3 sequence (DNA): TGCAGCGTTGGGACCGGGACAGGTGAAAAACTGTTTTTT. This gives the protein CSVGTGTGEKLFF.

As DNA, the CDR3 is TGCGCCAGCAGCTTGGGGGGACAGCACCAAGAGACCCAGTACTTC. Protein sequence: CASSLGGQHQETQYF. The rearrangement joins TRBV5-1 to TRBJ2-5; 7 nucleotides line up with TRBD1. CDR1 is SGHRS, CDR2 YFSETQ, per germline. CDR3 length: 15 residues. V lost 0 bases, J lost 0 bases, and 2 bases stayed unmatched.

This clone was seen only once. The chain employs TRBV30 and TRBJ2-2, with D unresolved. V lost 5 bases and J lost 3, with 13 bases in between. This CDR3 region has 14 residues. The germline V gene has CDR1 GTSNPN and CDR2 SVGIG (reference sequence). The CDR3 DNA reads as TGTGCCTGGGGAAGCCGAGGCCACACCGGGGAGCTGTTTTTT. Protein sequence: CAWGSRGHTGELFF.

The chain recombines TRBV28 with TRBJ2-2; 7 bases align to TRBD1. V lost 3 bases to trimming and J lost 2 bases; unmatched junction nucleotides: 6. Germline V gives CDR1 MDHEN, CDR2 SYDVKM. The length of the CDR3 is 16 residues. The CDR3 loop reads CASSFLQGYNTGELFF. The CDR3 DNA reads as TGTGCCAGCAGTTTCTTACAGGGGTACAACACCGGGGAGCTGTTTTTT.

As DNA, the CDR3 is TGTGCCAGCTCACCACGGAATCAGGAGGTAGCTTTCTTT. Translation: CASSPRNQEVAFF. The rearrangement links TRBV18 to TRBJ1-1; D gene uncertain. Per germline, CDR1 KGHSH and CDR2 LQKENI. V lost 1 base, J lost 10 bases, and 13 bases lay in between. The CDR3 totals 13 residues.

The chain links TRBV5-4 to TRBJ2-2, with a tentative D call TRBD1 (7 bases). Germline V lookup: CDR1 SGHNT, CDR2 YYREEE (reference sequence). V was shortened by 2 bases and J by 4 bases, with 12 bases between the two germline ends. The CDR3 is 15 residues long. The CDR3 here is CASSFPGGGTGELFF. The CDR3 bases are TGTGCCAGCAGCTTTCCAGGGGGAGGCACCGGGGAGCTGTTTTTT.

V usage is TRBV5-5 and J usage is TRBJ2-2; possibly TRBD1 for D (5 bases). The CDR3 is 15 amino acids. V lost 4 bases, J lost 1 base, and 11 bases lay in between. Germline CDR1 reads SGHKS; CDR2 reads YYEKEE (reference sequence). CDR3 nucleotides: TGTGCCAGCAGCCGATTGACAGAGAACACCGGGGAGCTGTTTTTT. Amino acid sequence: CASSRLTENTGELFF.

The V and J genes are TRBV5-4 and TRBJ1-2; maybe TRBD1 (6 bases). Germline loops: CDR1 SGHNT, CDR2 YYREEE (reference sequence). Trimming took off 3 bases at V and 4 bases at J, with 13 bases between the two ends. The CDR3 length is 14 residues. The CDR3 bases are TGTGCCAGCAGCTGGAGCGGACAGCTCTATGGCTACACCTTC. This gives the protein CASSWSGQLYGYTF.

The chain is built from TRBV5-1 and TRBJ2-7; D gene uncertain. The CDR3 length is 13 residues. V was clipped by 0 bases and J by 3 bases, with 7 bases between them. CDR1 and CDR2 from the germline V gene are SGHRS and YFSETQ. In DNA, the CDR3 is TGCGCCAGCAGCTTGGAACACTACTACGAGCAGTACTTC. It translates to CASSLEHYYEQYF. Drawing the rest from reference TRBV5-1 and TRBJ2-7, the complete variable domain is KAGVTQTPRYLIKTRGQQVTLSCSPISGHRSVSWYQQTPGQGLQFLFEYFSETQRNKGNFPGRFSGRQFSNSRSEMNVSTLELGDSALYLCASSLEHYYEQYFGPGTRLTVT.

The chain couples TRBV6-5 to TRBJ2-3, with D tentatively TRBD1 (6 bases). CDR3 length: 14 residues. The V and J ends lost 2 bases and 6 bases respectively, with 12 bases between them. CDR1 MNHEY and CDR2 SVGAGI come from the germline V gene. The CDR3 region has the DNA TGTGCCAGCAGTTACGGGGGACACTCCGATACGCAGTATTTT. It encodes CASSYGGHSDTQYF.

CDR3 nucleotides: TGTGCCAGCTCACGTACCGGGACAGGGAATGAAGCTTTCTTT. It codes for CASSRTGTGNEAFF. The gene calls are TRBV18 and TRBJ1-1; 9 bases are a match to TRBD1. CDR1 and CDR2 (germline): KGHSH, LQKENI. The V segment lost 4 bases and the J segment 7 bases; nucleotides outside the gene matches: 7. This CDR3 spans 14 amino acids.

This chain links TRBV14 with TRBJ1-2; maybe TRBD1 (6 bases). The CDR3 runs 17 residues. Trimming left V 4 bases short and J 8 bases short, with 26 bases between. Per the germline V gene, CDR1 is SGHDN and CDR2 is FVKESK. The CDR3 here is CASSPQGLARSGGGYTF. The CDR3, as DNA: TGTGCCAGCAGCCCTCAGGGGCTAGCCAGGAGTGGGGGCGGCTACACCTTC. The full variable domain, in which reference TRBV14 and TRBJ1-2 provide the parts outside the CDR3, is EAGVTQFPSHSVIEKGQTVTLRCDPISGHDNLYWYRRVMGKEIKFLLHFVKESKQDESGMPNNRFLAERTGGTYSTLKVQPAELEDSGVYFCASSPQGLARSGGGYTFGSGTRLTVV.

The chain combines TRBV19 with TRBJ2-7, with D perhaps TRBD2 (6 bases). The germline V gene has CDR1 LNHDA and CDR2 SQIVND (reference sequence). Between the trimmed V and J ends, which lost 3 bases and 6 bases, there was a span of 15 bases. This CDR3 has 14 amino acids. The CDR3 loop reads CASSIALARGEQYF. In nucleotides, the CDR3 is TGTGCCAGTAGTATCGCCCTAGCGCGGGGCGAGCAGTACTTC. The full variable domain, in which reference TRBV19 and TRBJ2-7 provide the parts outside the CDR3, is DGGITQSPKYLFRKEGQNVTLSCEQNLNHDAMYWYRQDPGQGLRLIYYSQIVNDFQKGDIAEGYSVSREKKESFPLTVTSAQKNPTAFYLCASSIALARGEQYFGPGTRLTVT.

J is TRBJ1-1 and V is TRBV6-5; 8 positions match TRBD1. The length of the CDR3 is 13 residues. V was clipped by 8 bases and J by 10 bases; unmatched bases: 12. Germline V CDR1 and CDR2: MNHEY, SVGAGI. The CDR3 is CASLHLGGQGAFF. The CDR3 DNA follows: TGTGCCAGCCTGCACTTGGGCGGACAGGGAGCTTTCTTT.

The chain has TRBV11-2 and TRBJ2-2; 10 positions agree with TRBD2. The J segment lost 8 bases and the V segment lost 9 bases, leaving 6 bases of the junction unmatched. The germline V gene encodes CDR1 SGHAT and CDR2 FQNNGV. This CDR3 is 13 amino acids long. CDR3 in amino acids: CARGSGGKGELFF. The CDR3 bases are TGTGCCAGGGGTAGCGGGGGGAAGGGGGAGCTGTTTTTT.

The rearrangement joins TRBV4-1 to TRBJ2-2; 8 bases agree with TRBD1. Germline assignment: CDR1 MGHRA and CDR2 YSYEKL. The CDR3 consists of 15 residues. J lost 6 bases, V lost 4 bases, and 7 bases had no gene match. The DNA for the CDR3 is TGCGCCAGCAGCCTTGGACAGGGATCTGCCGGGGAGCTGTTTTTT. Translating it yields CASSLGQGSAGELFF.

The CDR3 DNA sequence: TGTGCCAGCAGCCTCCAGGGGTATGGCTACACCTTC. This translates into CASSLQGYGYTF. The gene calls are TRBV9 and TRBJ1-2; D possibly corresponds to TRBD1 (6 bases). The ends were cut back, 4 bases at V and 5 bases at J, with 9 bases in the middle. Germline CDR1 and CDR2: SGDLS and YYNGEE. The CDR3 totals 12 residues.

The rearrangement links TRBV5-5 to TRBJ1-4; unclear D gene. CDR3 length: 14 amino acids. The ends were cut back, 0 bases at V and 8 bases at J, with 11 bases in the middle. The V gene's germline CDR1 is SGHKS and CDR2 YYEKEE (reference sequence). CDR3 sequence: CASSLGLEMEKLFF. DNA for the CDR3: TGTGCCAGCAGCTTGGGGCTCGAAATGGAAAAACTGTTTTTT.

The V and J genes are TRBV25-1 and TRBJ2-7, with 8 bases identical to TRBD1. CDR3 size: 17 residues. Germline assignment: CDR1 MGHDK and CDR2 SYGVNS. J lost 0 bases, V lost 2 bases, and 9 bases had no gene match. The CDR3 nucleotides are TGTGCCAGCAGTGAAGTTACCTCAACAGGGGGCTCCTACGAGCAGTACTTC. Amino acid sequence: CASSEVTSTGGSYEQYF.

The gene calls are TRBV28 and TRBJ2-5; 11 nucleotides agree with TRBD1. Trimming removed 2 bases from V and 5 bases from J; junction bases left unmatched: 4. The germline V gene has CDR1 MDHEN and CDR2 SYDVKM. CDR3 length: 15 amino acids. CDR3 amino acids: CASSLADRGQETQYF. CDR3 DNA sequence: TGTGCCAGCAGTTTAGCGGACAGGGGGCAGGAGACCCAGTACTTC.

The chain carries TRBV9 and TRBJ2-5; no clear D gene. Germline-derived CDR1 and CDR2 are SGDLS and YYNGEE. Deletions cut 3 bases from V and 2 bases from J, with 8 bases between. The CDR3 covers 13 residues. Written as DNA, the CDR3 is TGTGCCAGCAGCGGCCCGCGGCAAGAGACCCAGTACTTC. Its protein is CASSGPRQETQYF.

This rearrangement joins TRBV25-1 to TRBJ2-4, with 12 nucleotides matching TRBD2. The CDR3 is 18 residues long. The ends lost 9 bases at V and 3 bases at J; junction bases unmatched: 15. In germline, CDR1 is MGHDK, CDR2 SYGVNS. For the CDR3, the DNA is TGTGCCAGTGAACAGGGGTGGACTAGCGGGATTGGCAAAAACATTCAGTACTTC. Amino acid sequence: CASEQGWTSGIGKNIQYF.

In this sample, this clone turned up a few times. The rearrangement joins TRBV30 to TRBJ1-1; 7 nucleotides agree with TRBD1. The J segment lost 1 base and the V segment lost 4 bases, leaving 6 bases of the junction unmatched. Germline-derived CDR1 and CDR2 are GTSNPN and SVGIG (reference sequence). The CDR3 has 14 amino acids. The CDR3 sequence is CAWTGDSPNTEAFF. CDR3 coding DNA: TGTGCCTGGACTGGGGACAGCCCGAACACTGAAGCTTTCTTT.

The rearrangement joins TRBV19 to TRBJ2-7; 9 bases map to TRBD2. Germline V lookup: CDR1 LNHDA, CDR2 SQIVND (reference sequence). This CDR3 comprises 14 residues. V was clipped by 7 bases and J by 0 bases; unmatched bases: 4. CDR3 coding DNA: TGTGCCAGTAAACTAGCGGGTAGCTCCTACGAGCAGTACTTC. Protein sequence: CASKLAGSSYEQYF. The whole variable domain, filled in from reference TRBV19 and TRBJ2-7, reads DGGITQSPKYLFRKEGQNVTLSCEQNLNHDAMYWYRQDPGQGLRLIYYSQIVNDFQKGDIAEGYSVSREKKESFPLTVTSAQKNPTAFYLCASKLAGSSYEQYFGPGTRLTVT.

The chain couples TRBV28 to TRBJ2-2; D unresolved. The germline V gene has CDR1 MDHEN and CDR2 SYDVKM. The CDR3 runs to 16 residues. V lost 3 bases, J lost 0 bases, and 11 bases lay in between. CDR3 in DNA: TGTGCCAGCAGTTTGTTGGCAGTCGCGAACACCGGGGAGCTGTTTTTT. Translated: CASSLLAVANTGELFF.

V usage is TRBV28 and J usage is TRBJ2-7; weak D call: TRBD2 (6 bases). The CDR3 is 14 residues long. The V end was cut by 7 bases, the J end by 0 bases, with 13 bases between. The germline V gene encodes CDR1 MDHEN and CDR2 SYDVKM. CDR3: CASIGGDLSYEQYF. Here the CDR3 DNA reads TGTGCCAGCATCGGCGGGGACCTCTCCTACGAGCAGTACTTC.